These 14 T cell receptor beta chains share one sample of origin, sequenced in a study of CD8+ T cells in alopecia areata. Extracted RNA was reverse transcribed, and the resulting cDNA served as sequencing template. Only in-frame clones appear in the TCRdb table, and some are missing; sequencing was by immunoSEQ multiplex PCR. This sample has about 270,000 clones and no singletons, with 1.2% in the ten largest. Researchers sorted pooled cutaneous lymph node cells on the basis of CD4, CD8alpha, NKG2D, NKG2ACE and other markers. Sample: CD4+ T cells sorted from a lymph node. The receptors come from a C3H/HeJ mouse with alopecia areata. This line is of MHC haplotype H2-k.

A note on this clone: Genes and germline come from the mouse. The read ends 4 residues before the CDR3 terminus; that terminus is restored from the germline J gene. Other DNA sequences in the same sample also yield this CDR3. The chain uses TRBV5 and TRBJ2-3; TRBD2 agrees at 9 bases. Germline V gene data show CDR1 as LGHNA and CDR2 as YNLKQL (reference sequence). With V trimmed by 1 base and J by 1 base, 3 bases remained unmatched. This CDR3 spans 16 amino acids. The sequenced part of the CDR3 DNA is TGTGCCAGCAGCCAAGGACTGGGGGAGGGTGCAGAA. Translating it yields CASSQGLGEGAE. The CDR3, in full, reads CASSQGLGEGAETLYF.

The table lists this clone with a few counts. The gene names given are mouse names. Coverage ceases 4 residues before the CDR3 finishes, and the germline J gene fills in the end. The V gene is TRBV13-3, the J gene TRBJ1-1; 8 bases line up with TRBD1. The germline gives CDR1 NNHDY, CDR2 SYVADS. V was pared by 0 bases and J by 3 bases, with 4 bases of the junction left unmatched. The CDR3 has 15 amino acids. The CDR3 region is CASSDARGRDTEVFF. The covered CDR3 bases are TGTGCCAGCAGTGATGCCAGGGGGCGGGACACA.

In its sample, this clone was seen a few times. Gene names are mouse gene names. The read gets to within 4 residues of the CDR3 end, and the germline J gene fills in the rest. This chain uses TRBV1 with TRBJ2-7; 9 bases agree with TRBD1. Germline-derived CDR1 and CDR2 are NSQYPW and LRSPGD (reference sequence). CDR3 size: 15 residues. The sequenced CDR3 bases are TGCACCTGCAGTGCACCCGGACAGGGGAGGTAT. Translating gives CTCSAPGQGRY. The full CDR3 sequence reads CTCSAPGQGRYEQYF.

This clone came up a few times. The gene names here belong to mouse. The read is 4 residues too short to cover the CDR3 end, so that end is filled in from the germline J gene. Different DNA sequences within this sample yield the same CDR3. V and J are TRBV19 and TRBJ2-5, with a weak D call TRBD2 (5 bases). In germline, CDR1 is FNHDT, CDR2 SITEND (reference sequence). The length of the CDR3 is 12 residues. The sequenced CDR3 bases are TGTGCCAGCAGTATCCTGGGCGAC. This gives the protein CASSILGD. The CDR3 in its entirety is CASSILGDTQYF.

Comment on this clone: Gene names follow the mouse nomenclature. The CDR3 region is CASTGHTNSDYTF. The sequenced CDR3 bases are TGTGCCAGCACGGGACACACAAACTCC. V is TRBV13-1 and J is TRBJ1-2; tentatively, D is TRBD1 (6 bases). The missing CDR3 end, 4 residues past where the read stops, is filled in from the germline J gene. CDR3 length: 13 amino acids. The V gene's germline CDR1 is NSHNY and CDR2 SYGAGN. Trimming cost V 6 bases and J 0 bases, with 9 bases left between them.

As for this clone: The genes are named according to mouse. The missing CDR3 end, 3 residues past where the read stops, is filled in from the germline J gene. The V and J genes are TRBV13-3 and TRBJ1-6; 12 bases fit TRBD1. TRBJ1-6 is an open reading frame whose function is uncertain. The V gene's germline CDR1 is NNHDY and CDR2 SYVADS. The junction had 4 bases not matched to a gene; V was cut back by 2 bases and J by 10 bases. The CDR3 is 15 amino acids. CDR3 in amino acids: CASSDRDRGRSPLYF. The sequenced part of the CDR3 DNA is TGTGCCAGCAGTGACCGGGACAGGGGGCGGTCGCCC.

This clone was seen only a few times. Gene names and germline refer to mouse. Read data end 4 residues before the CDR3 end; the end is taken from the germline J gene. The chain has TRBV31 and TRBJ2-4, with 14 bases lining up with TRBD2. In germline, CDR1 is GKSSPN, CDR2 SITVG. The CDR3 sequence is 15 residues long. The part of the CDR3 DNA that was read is TGTGCCTGGAGTCTAGGGACTGGGGGGGCTAAC. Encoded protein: CAWSLGTGGAN. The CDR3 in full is CAWSLGTGGANTLYF.

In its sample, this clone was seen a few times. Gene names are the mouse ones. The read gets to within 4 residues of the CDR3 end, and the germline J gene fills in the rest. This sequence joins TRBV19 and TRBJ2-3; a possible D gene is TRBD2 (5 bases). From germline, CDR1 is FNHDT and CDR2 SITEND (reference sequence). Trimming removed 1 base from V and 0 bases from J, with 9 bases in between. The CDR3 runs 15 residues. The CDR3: CASSIMGFSAETLYF. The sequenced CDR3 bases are TGTGCCAGCAGTATAATGGGGTTTAGTGCAGAA.

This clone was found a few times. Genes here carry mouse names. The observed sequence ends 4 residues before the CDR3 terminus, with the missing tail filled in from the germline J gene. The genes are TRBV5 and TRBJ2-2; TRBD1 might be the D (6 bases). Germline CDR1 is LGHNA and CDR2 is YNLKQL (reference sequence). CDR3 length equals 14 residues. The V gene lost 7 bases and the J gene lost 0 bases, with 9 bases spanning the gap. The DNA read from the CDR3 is TGTGCCAGCACTCGGACAGCAAACACCGGG. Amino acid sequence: CASTRTANTG. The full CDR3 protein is CASTRTANTGQLYF.

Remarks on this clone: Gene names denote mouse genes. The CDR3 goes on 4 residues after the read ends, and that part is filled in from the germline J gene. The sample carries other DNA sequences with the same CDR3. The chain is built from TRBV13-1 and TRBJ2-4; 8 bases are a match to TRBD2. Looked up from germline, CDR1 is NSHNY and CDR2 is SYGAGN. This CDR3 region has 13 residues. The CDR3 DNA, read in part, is TGTGCCAGCAGTGATGGGACTGGGAAC. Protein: CASSDGTGN. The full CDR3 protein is CASSDGTGNTLYF.

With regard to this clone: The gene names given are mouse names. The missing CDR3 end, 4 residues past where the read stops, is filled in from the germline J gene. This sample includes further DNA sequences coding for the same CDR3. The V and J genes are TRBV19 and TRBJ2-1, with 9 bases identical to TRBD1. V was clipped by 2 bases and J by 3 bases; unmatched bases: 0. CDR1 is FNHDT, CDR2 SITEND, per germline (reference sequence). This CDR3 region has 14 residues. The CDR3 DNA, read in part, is TGTGCCAGCAGTATGGGACAGGGCTATGCT. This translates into CASSMGQGYA. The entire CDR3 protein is CASSMGQGYAEQFF.

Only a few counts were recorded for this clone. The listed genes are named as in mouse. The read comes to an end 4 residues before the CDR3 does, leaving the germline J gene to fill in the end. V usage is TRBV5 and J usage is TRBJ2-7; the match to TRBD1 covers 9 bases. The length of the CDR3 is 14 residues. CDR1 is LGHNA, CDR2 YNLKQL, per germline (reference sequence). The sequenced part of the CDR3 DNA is TGTGCCAGCAGCCAAGCCGGGACAGGGAAT. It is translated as CASSQAGTGN. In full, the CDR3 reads CASSQAGTGNEQYF.

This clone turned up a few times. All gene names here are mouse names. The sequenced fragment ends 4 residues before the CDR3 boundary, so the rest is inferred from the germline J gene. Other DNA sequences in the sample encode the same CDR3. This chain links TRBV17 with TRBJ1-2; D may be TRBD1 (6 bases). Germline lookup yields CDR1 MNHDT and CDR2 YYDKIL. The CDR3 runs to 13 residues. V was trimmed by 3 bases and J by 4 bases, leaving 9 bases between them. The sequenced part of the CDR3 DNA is TGTGCTAGCAGTAGCAGGGGCGGCTCC. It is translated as CASSSRGGS. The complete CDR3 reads CASSSRGGSDYTF.

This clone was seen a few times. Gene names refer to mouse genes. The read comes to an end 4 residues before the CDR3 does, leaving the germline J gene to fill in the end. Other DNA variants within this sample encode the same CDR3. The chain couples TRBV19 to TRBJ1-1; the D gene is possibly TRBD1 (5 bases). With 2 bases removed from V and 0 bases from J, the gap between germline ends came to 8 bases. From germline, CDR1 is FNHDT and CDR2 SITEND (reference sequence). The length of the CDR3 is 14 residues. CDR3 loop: CASSIQGPNTEVFF. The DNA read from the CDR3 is TGTGCCAGCAGTATTCAGGGCCCAAACACA.